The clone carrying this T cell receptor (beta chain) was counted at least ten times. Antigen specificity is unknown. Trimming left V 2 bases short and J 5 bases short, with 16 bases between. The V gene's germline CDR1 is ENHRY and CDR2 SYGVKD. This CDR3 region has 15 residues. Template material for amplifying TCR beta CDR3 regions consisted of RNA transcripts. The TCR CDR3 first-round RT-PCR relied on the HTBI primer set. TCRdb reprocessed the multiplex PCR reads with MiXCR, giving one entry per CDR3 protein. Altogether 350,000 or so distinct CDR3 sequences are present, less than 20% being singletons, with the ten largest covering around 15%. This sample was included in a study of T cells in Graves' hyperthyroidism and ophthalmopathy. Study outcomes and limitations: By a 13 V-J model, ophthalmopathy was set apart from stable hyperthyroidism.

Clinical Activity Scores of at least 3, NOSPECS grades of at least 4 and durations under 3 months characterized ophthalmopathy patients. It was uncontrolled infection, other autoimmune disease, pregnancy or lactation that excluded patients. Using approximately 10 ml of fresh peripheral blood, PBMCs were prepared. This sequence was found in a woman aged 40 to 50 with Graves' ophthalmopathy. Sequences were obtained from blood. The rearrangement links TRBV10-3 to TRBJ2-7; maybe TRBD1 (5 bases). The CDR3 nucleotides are TGTGCCATCAGTGAGGAGACAGTGGGTAGTGACGAGCAGTACTTC. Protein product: CAISEETVGSDEQYF.